This passage covers 13 T cell receptor beta chains from one sample sequenced in a study of cytomegalovirus exposure and HLA in healthy donors. Amplification used 60 Vbeta primers and 13 Jbeta primers. Assay: immunoSEQ multiplex PCR; the TCRdb copy retains only in-frame clones and omits some. This sample carries fewer than 100,000 clones, around 77% of them seen once, and the ten largest clones take roughly 7.1%. The sequenced sample was PBMCs. These receptors were obtained from a female donor in good health and CMV-seronegative.

This clone was seen more than once but under ten times. The sample carries other DNA sequences with the same CDR3. The rearrangement joins TRBV5-1 to TRBJ1-1; D is perhaps TRBD1 (6 bases). The CDR3 length is 13 residues. The germline V gene encodes CDR1 SGHRS and CDR2 YFSETQ. Trimming took 2 bases from V and 2 from J, leaving 7 bases between them. CDR3 amino acids: CASSLQGNTEAFF. The CDR3, as DNA: TGCGCCAGCAGCTTACAGGGAAACACTGAAGCTTTCTTT.

The V and J genes are TRBV4-1 and TRBJ2-2, with 7 bases fitting TRBD2. The trim removed 3 bases at V and 1 base at J, leaving 2 bases unmatched. There are 15 residues in the CDR3. Germline assignment: CDR1 MGHRA and CDR2 YSYEKL. The CDR3 sequence is CASSHVAGNTGELFF. The CDR3 DNA reads as TGCGCCAGCAGCCACGTAGCGGGGAACACCGGGGAGCTGTTTTTT.

There are a few counts of this clone. J is TRBJ1-1 and V is TRBV30, with 8 bases fitting TRBD1. V trimming: 8 bases; J trimming: 3 bases; junction bases outside the gene matches: 5. The V gene's germline CDR1 is GTSNPN and CDR2 SVGIG (reference sequence). The CDR3 is made up of 12 amino acids. CDR3 bases: TGTGCCGGAGACAGGGGTTACACTGAAGCTTTCTTT. It yields the protein CAGDRGYTEAFF.

V is TRBV6-5 and J is TRBJ2-5; 9 nucleotides align to TRBD1. The J call may not be correct, given that the DNA end is closer to TRBJ2-7. This CDR3 spans 13 amino acids. Per germline, CDR1 MNHEY and CDR2 SVGAGI. The CDR3 sequence is CATIKTGGNEQYF. The CDR3 nucleotides are TGTGCCACCATTAAAACAGGGGGCAACGAGCAGTACTTC.

The genes are TRBV7-8 and TRBJ2-5; D gene uncertain. V gave up 1 base and J gave up 4 bases, with 13 bases separating them. CDR1 SGHVS and CDR2 FQNEAQ come from the germline V gene. The CDR3 consists of 15 residues. CDR3 bases: TGTGCCAGCAGCTTAGGCACCACCAGGCGAGAGACCCAGTACTTC. It yields the protein CASSLGTTRRETQYF.

This clone was recorded a few times. This chain joins TRBV15 and TRBJ1-1, with 7 bases that match TRBD1. Losses at the gene ends were 2 bases for V and 10 bases for J; bases not matched to a gene: 4. The CDR3 runs 12 residues. Germline V gene sequence: CDR1 LNHNV, CDR2 YYDKDF (reference sequence). The CDR3 loop is CATSRLRTGAFF. The CDR3 bases are TGTGCCACCAGCAGATTAAGGACAGGAGCTTTCTTT.

This clone was seen a handful of times. This chain's CDR3 is CASSLIVSGANVLTF. For the CDR3, the DNA is TGTGCCAGCAGTTTAATCGTCTCTGGGGCCAACGTCCTGACTTTC. The chain joins TRBV28 to TRBJ2-6, with D uncertain. Germline V gene lookup returns CDR1 MDHEN and CDR2 SYDVKM. This CDR3 has 15 amino acids. Trimming took off 2 bases at V and 0 bases at J, with 5 bases between the two ends.

The CDR3 loop reads CASSIRGQETQYF. DNA of the CDR3: TGCGCCAGCAGCATCCGGGGCCAAGAGACCCAGTACTTC. The chain links TRBV5-1 to TRBJ2-5; a possible D gene is TRBD2 (5 bases). The germline gives CDR1 SGHRS, CDR2 YFSETQ. V shed 4 bases and J shed 1 base, with 8 bases lying between them. The CDR3 consists of 13 residues.

The gene calls are TRBV7-2 and TRBJ2-7, with D possibly being TRBD2 (5 bases). Per germline, CDR1 SGHTA and CDR2 FQGNSA. The CDR3 has 13 amino acids. Trimming shortened V by 5 bases and J by 9 bases, and 17 bases separated the two germline ends. The CDR3 loop is CASSPAEGLGQYF. CDR3 in DNA: TGTGCCAGCAGCCCCGCCGAGGGTCTCGGGCAGTACTTC.

About this clone itself: One junction end does not reproduce the germline sequence, and a read error may be involved. The chain employs TRBV7-7 and TRBJ2-1; 8 bases are a match to TRBD1. Germline V gives CDR1 SSHAT, CDR2 FNYEAQ (reference sequence). This CDR3 comprises 16 residues. The CDR3 coding sequence is TGTGCTAGCAGTGCCGACAGGGGCTCCTTAAACAATGAGCAGTTCTTC. Residues: CASSADRGSLNNEQFF.

The V call is TRBV5-1, the J call TRBJ2-1; TRBD2 aligns across 7 bases. Trimming removed 5 bases from V and 1 base from J; junction bases left unmatched: 6. Looked up from germline, CDR1 is SGHRS and CDR2 is YFSETQ. The CDR3 has 15 residues. In nucleotides, the CDR3 is TGCGCCAGCAGTCAGCCTAGCGGATCCTACAATGAGCAGTTCTTC. Amino acid sequence: CASSQPSGSYNEQFF.

This sequence joins TRBV5-4 and TRBJ1-6; D is undetermined. The CDR3 runs 12 residues. Germline lookup yields CDR1 SGHNT and CDR2 YYREEE (reference sequence). Deletions cut 4 bases from V and 4 bases from J, with 3 bases between. The CDR3 DNA reads as TGTGCCAGCAGCCCTTATAATTCACCCCTCCACTTT. Residues: CASSPYNSPLHF.

The chain carries TRBV7-8 and TRBJ2-7; unclear D gene. Germline V CDR1 and CDR2: SGHVS, FQNEAQ. Trimming took 1 base from V and 10 from J, leaving 14 bases between them. The CDR3 is made up of 13 amino acids. CDR3 in DNA: TGTGCCAGCAGCTTAGAACGGCCAGGCCCACAGTACTTC. It yields the protein CASSLERPGPQYF.